The 29 T cell receptor beta chains in this list originate from one sample, sequenced in a study of tumor and adjacent non-tumor tissue in lung cancer. RNA was extracted from bulk tissue without any cell sorting. Three rounds of nested PCR, following a modified ARM-PCR protocol, produced the TCRbeta library. MiXCR was run by TCRdb on the multiplex PCR reads, yielding one entry per CDR3 protein. The repertoire holds 60,000 to 90,000 distinct CDR3 sequences, with roughly 80% as singletons. The sequencing input was lung tumor tissue. The receptors originated from a woman aged 50 to 60 with non-small cell lung cancer.

This clonotype was seen once. The junction does not match germline at one end; this may be a read error. The chain carries TRBV11-2 and TRBJ1-5; no clear D gene. The CDR3 runs 15 residues. Germline values: CDR1 SGHAT, CDR2 FQNNGV. The CDR3 DNA sequence: TGTGCCAGCAGCTCTGATGGATTGGGCAGTCAGGCCCAGCATTTT. Protein: CASSSDGLGSQAQHF.

The CDR3 sequence is CGAENGVAGSNEQFF. DNA for the CDR3: TGCGGCGCCGAGAATGGAGTAGCGGGTTCCAATGAGCAGTTCTTC. This chain uses TRBV29-1 with TRBJ2-1; 7 bases map to TRBD2. The V gene's germline CDR1 is SQVTM and CDR2 ANQGSEA. The CDR3 extends over 15 amino acids.

Points on this clonotype: The conserved final phenylalanine or tryptophan is absent from the CDR3, which likely points to a read error. The chain joins TRBV10-1 to TRBJ2-2; no clear D gene. The CDR3 extends over 13 amino acids. The V end was cut by 7 bases, the J end by 1 base, with 7 bases between. Looked up from germline, CDR1 is WNHNN and CDR2 is SYGVQD (reference sequence). CDR3 sequence: CASTNGNTGELFI. The CDR3 DNA follows: TGCGCCAGCACTAACGGGAACACCGGGGAGCTGTTTATT.

This clonotype was seen ten or more times. J is TRBJ2-3 and V is TRBV20-1; possible D gene TRBD1, 5 bases. This CDR3 contains 14 residues. Deletions cut 5 bases from V and 2 bases from J, with 14 bases between. Germline loops: CDR1 DFQATT, CDR2 SNEGSKA (reference sequence). The CDR3 protein is CSAPTGELTDTQYF. In DNA, the CDR3 is TGCAGTGCTCCTACAGGAGAGCTCACAGATACGCAGTATTTT.

As to this clonotype: At one end the junction does not follow the germline gene, possibly because of a read error. The rearrangement links TRBV6-1 to TRBJ2-7; 8 bases agree with TRBD2. The V gene's germline CDR1 is MNHNS and CDR2 SASEGT. The CDR3 extends over 14 amino acids. CDR3 amino acids: CASSESTSGCEQYF. The CDR3 nucleotides are TGTGCCAGTAGTGAATCCACTAGCGGCTGCGAGCAGTACTTC.

As to this clonotype: Since a much larger clone is just one base distant, this may be a read error. In nucleotides, the CDR3 is TGCAGTGCTACCTCTCAGGGGAACACTGAAGCTTTCTTT. The encoded protein is CSATSQGNTEAFF. The V call is TRBV20-1, the J call TRBJ1-1, with D perhaps matching TRBD1 (5 bases). The germline V gene encodes CDR1 DFQATT and CDR2 SNEGSKA (reference sequence). The V end was cut by 4 bases, the J end by 1 base, with 10 bases between. The CDR3 consists of 13 residues.

This clonotype turned up a few times. This may stem from a read error, because a much larger clone lies one nucleotide away. This rearrangement joins TRBV6-1 to TRBJ2-3; no clear D. The CDR3 length is 15 residues. Germline lookup yields CDR1 MNHNS and CDR2 SASEGT. The CDR3 nucleotides are TGTGCCGGCAGTCCACGACTGGGTCGTACAGATACGCAGTATTTT. It is translated as CAGSPRLGRTDTQYF.

Details on this clonotype: A much larger clone lies one base from this, so it may be a read error. This chain connects TRBV30 to TRBJ1-2; no clear D gene. CDR3 length equals 12 residues. Trimming cost V 4 bases and J 2 bases, with 8 bases left between them. In germline, CDR1 is GTSNPN, CDR2 SVGIG (reference sequence). The CDR3 nucleotides are TGTGCCTGGAAGGCACGGAACTATGGCTACACCTTC. The encoded protein is CAWKARNYGYTF.

A note on this clonotype: In this CDR3 the conserved last residue, phenylalanine or tryptophan, is missing, so a read error is likely. The chain carries TRBV11-2 and TRBJ1-5, with D hard to call. Per the germline V gene, CDR1 is SGHAT and CDR2 is FQNNGV. CDR3 length: 14 amino acids. The CDR3 sequence: CASITERGNQPQHI. The CDR3, as DNA: TGCGCCAGCATTACCGAGCGAGGAAATCAGCCCCAGCATATT.

This chain joins TRBV5-4 and TRBJ2-3; possibly TRBD1 for D (6 bases). V lost 2 bases and J 3 bases, leaving 13 bases between the germline ends. The CDR3 sequence is 15 residues long. The germline V gene has CDR1 SGHNT and CDR2 YYREEE (reference sequence). The CDR3 region is CASSFRTVATDTQYF. The DNA of the CDR3 is TGTGCCAGCAGCTTCAGGACAGTGGCGACAGATACGCAGTATTTT.

The chain uses TRBV6-5 and TRBJ2-4, with D possibly TRBD2 on 6 matching bases. Looked up from germline, CDR1 is MNHEY and CDR2 is SVGAGI. The CDR3 runs 14 residues. The CDR3 bases are TGTGCAACCATGCTGAAGGGAGGCAAAAACATTCAGTACTTC. Translated: CATMLKGGKNIQYF.

The CDR3 loop is CASSRVGNTDTQYF. Written as DNA, the CDR3 is TGCGCCAGCAGCCGAGTCGGAAACACAGATACGCAGTATTTT. The chain joins TRBV4-1 to TRBJ2-3; D gene ambiguous. The CDR3 totals 14 residues. Trimming cost V 4 bases and J 2 bases, with 10 bases left between them. Germline assignment: CDR1 MGHRA and CDR2 YSYEKL.

The gene calls are TRBV20-1 and TRBJ2-1; 7 nucleotides line up with TRBD2. Germline V gene data show CDR1 as DFQATT and CDR2 as SNEGSKA (reference sequence). Trimming took 8 bases from V and 4 from J; bases not matched to a gene: 17. The CDR3 consists of 16 residues. The CDR3 protein is CSSLGWGGTLYNEQFF. The CDR3 DNA sequence: TGCAGTTCACTAGGGTGGGGAGGGACGTTGTACAATGAGCAGTTCTTC.

Concerning this clonotype itself: Here the CDR3 omits its conserved ending phenylalanine or tryptophan, so a read error is the likely source. It is unclear where the CDR3 begins or ends on the DNA, so no DNA is shown, and the CDR3 is as TCRdb lists it. The rearrangement links TRBV6-4 to TRBJ2-1; the table assigns TRBD1, which was not confirmed against the DNA. With termini counted, the CDR3 has 16 amino acids. Germline V gives CDR1 MRHNA, CDR2 SNTAGT. CDR3 residues: CASSDSGGGSYNEQLL.

This clonotype is a singleton in its sample. The junction does not match germline at one end; this may be a read error. This sequence joins TRBV12-3 or TRBV12-4 and TRBJ2-2; D remains ambiguous. There are 15 residues in the CDR3. The CDR3 DNA sequence: TGTGCCAGCAGTATAACGGGCGCGAACACAGGGGAGCTGTTTTTT. Amino acid sequence: CASSITGANTGELFF.

In the case of this clonotype: A junction end diverges from the germline sequence, so it may reflect a read error. The chain recombines TRBV6-6 with TRBJ2-5; D remains unclear. There are 15 residues in the CDR3. Per germline, CDR1 MNHNY and CDR2 SVGAGI (reference sequence). The CDR3 DNA is TGTACCAGCACTCCCCCGGACCAAGCTGGGGAGACCCAGTACTTC. Translating it yields CTSTPPDQAGETQYF.

With respect to this clonotype: Germline and junction disagree at one end, which may indicate a read error. The chain combines TRBV11-2 with TRBJ1-1; no clear D. This CDR3 has 12 residues. Germline V gene sequence: CDR1 SGHAT, CDR2 FQNNGV. In DNA form, the CDR3 reads TGTGCCAGCAACTTAAGGAACACTGAAACTTTCTTT. Translation gives CASNLRNTETFF.

On this clonotype: Relative to the germline gene, one junction end is altered; a read error may explain this. The genes are TRBV12-5 and TRBJ2-3, with D possibly TRBD1 on 6 matching bases. The CDR3 is 17 amino acids. Looked up from germline, CDR1 is LGHNT and CDR2 is FRNRAP. CDR3 DNA sequence: TGTGCTAGTGGCTTGGGCTTTCAGGGGCACGGCACAGATACGCAGTATTTT. This sequence encodes CASGLGFQGHGTDTQYF.

This clonotype was detected ten times or more. The J gene is TRBJ2-3, the V gene TRBV6-2 or TRBV6-3; D is unresolved. This CDR3 region has 13 residues. Germline V CDR1 and CDR2: MNHEY, SVGEGT. V lost 2 bases and J lost 4, with 7 bases in between. The CDR3 nucleotides are TGTGCCAGCAGTTACGCCGAACCAGATACGCAGTATTTT. This gives the protein CASSYAEPDTQYF.

Remarks on this clonotype: Given a much more abundant clone one base away, this may be a read error. V is TRBV20-1 and J is TRBJ2-1, with D maybe TRBD2 (5 bases). Germline V CDR1 and CDR2: DFQATT, SNEGSKA (reference sequence). Trimming stripped 2 bases from V and 4 bases from J, with 9 bases between. The CDR3 covers 13 residues. CDR3 amino acids: CSARSTRYNEQFF. CDR3 DNA: TGCAGTGCTAGATCTACTAGATACAATGAGCAGTTCTTC.

A remark on this clonotype: A junction boundary mismatches the germline segment, possibly from a read error. The chain carries TRBV7-8 and TRBJ2-5, with TRBD2 matching over 8 bases. Germline-derived CDR1 and CDR2 are SGHVS and FQNEAQ. CDR3 length: 17 amino acids. In DNA form, the CDR3 reads TGTGCTAGCAGCTTAGACCGGACGGGAGGGTCGGAAGAGAGCCAGTACTTC. Amino acid sequence: CASSLDRTGGSEESQYF.

The table lists this clonotype with a count of one. J is TRBJ2-2 and V is TRBV5-6, with unresolved D. The CDR3 sequence is 13 residues long. CDR1 SGHDT and CDR2 YYEEEE come from the germline V gene. The V gene lost 4 bases and the J gene lost 2 bases, with 6 bases spanning the gap. CDR3 sequence reads: CASSPQNTGELFF. The CDR3 bases are TGTGCCAGCAGCCCACAAAACACCGGGGAGCTGTTTTTT.

About this clonotype: Because the CDR3 is missing its conserved closing phenylalanine or tryptophan, this is likely a read error. The DNA is omitted, as the CDR3 cannot be located on it reliably, and the CDR3 follows TCRdb's listing. J is TRBJ2-1 and V is TRBV11-1; TRBD1, the D gene given by the table, was not confirmed from the DNA. A total of 14 residues make up the CDR3, ends included. Germline V gives CDR1 SGHAT, CDR2 FQDESV (reference sequence). The CDR3 spells CASSLRGGRYEKFI.

This clonotype was picked up one time. This rearrangement joins TRBV20-1 to TRBJ2-3, with D perhaps matching TRBD1 (6 bases). The J call is uncertain, as TRBJ1-5 better fits the DNA end. Germline-derived CDR1 and CDR2 are DFQATT and SNEGSKA (reference sequence). The CDR3 contains 15 residues. DNA for the CDR3: TGCAGTGCCCTCGGGACTAGCGCGAGGACAGATACGCAGCATTTT. Translating it yields CSALGTSARTDTQHF.

A note on this clonotype: This sequence may be a read error, since a much larger clone differs from it by one base. This rearrangement joins TRBV11-2 to TRBJ2-1; D is unresolved. This CDR3 comprises 12 residues. Germline V gene lookup returns CDR1 SGHAT and CDR2 FQNNGV. CDR3 sequence: CASEKSYKEQFF. CDR3 DNA: TGTGCCAGCGAAAAGTCCTACAAAGAGCAGTTCTTC. The full variable domain, rest sourced from reference TRBV11-2 and TRBJ2-1, is EAGVAQSPRYKIIEKRQSVAFWCNPISGHATLYWYQQILGQGPKLLIQFQNNGVVDDSQLPKDRFSAERLKGVDSTLKIQPAKLEDSAVYLCASEKSYKEQFFGPGTRLTVL.

In the case of this clonotype: The conserved phenylalanine or tryptophan normally closing the CDR3 is absent here, so this likely arose from a read error. The gene calls are TRBV11-2 and TRBJ1-5; no clear D gene. The CDR3 runs to 14 residues. The germline V gene has CDR1 SGHAT and CDR2 FQNNGV. Trimming shortened V by 11 bases and J by 4 bases, and 18 bases separated the two germline ends. The CDR3: CAGITGPRNQPQHY. The CDR3 region has the DNA TGTGCCGGCATTACCGGGCCACGAAATCAGCCCCAGCATTAT.

Turning to this clonotype: The junction shows a germline mismatch at one end, possibly a read error. The chain joins TRBV11-2 to TRBJ2-7; D remains unclear. Germline lookup yields CDR1 SGHAT and CDR2 FQNNGV. The CDR3 is made up of 14 amino acids. As DNA, the CDR3 is TGTGCCGGCAGCTTAGATTCCCTAAGCTGCGAGCAGTACTTC. Translating gives CAGSLDSLSCEQYF.

A remark on this clonotype: The final CDR3 position lacks the conserved phenylalanine or tryptophan, pointing to a likely read error. It is unclear where the CDR3 begins or ends on the DNA, so no DNA is shown, and the CDR3 is as TCRdb lists it. This chain joins TRBV20-1 and TRBJ1-1; no check of the table's D call, TRBD1, against the DNA was made. Germline CDR1 DFQATT, CDR2 SNEGSKA (reference sequence). The CDR3 is made up of 14 amino acids, end residues included. This chain's CDR3 is CSASWGRVNTEVFY.

With regard to this clonotype: One end of the junction fails to match germline, which may point to a read error. J is TRBJ1-1 and V is TRBV6-5, with D tentatively TRBD1 (5 bases). Per germline, CDR1 MNHEY and CDR2 SVGAGI. CDR3 length equals 14 residues. The CDR3 DNA follows: TGTGCCAGCAGCTTGCGGGGGGGGAGCACTGAAGTTTTCTTT. Amino acid sequence: CASSLRGGSTEVFF.